Following are 9 T cell receptor beta chains from one sample sequenced in a study of cytomegalovirus exposure and HLA in healthy donors. Profiling relied on immunoSEQ multiplex PCR, and the TCRdb table lists in-frame clones only, not all of them. This sample has fewer than 140,000 clones; roughly nine tenths occur once, and the top ten carry 1.8%. Sequencing was performed on PBMCs. These receptor sequences come from a woman in her late teens or twenties in good health and CMV-seropositive.

As to this clone: The same CDR3 arises from other DNA sequences in this sample as well. The V gene is TRBV5-1, the J gene TRBJ2-7; D might be TRBD1 (5 bases). Trimming took off 0 bases at V and 0 bases at J, with 7 bases between the two ends. Germline V CDR1 and CDR2: SGHRS, YFSETQ. The CDR3 covers 14 residues. Here the CDR3 DNA reads TGCGCCAGCAGCTTGGGGCAGGGCTCCTACGAGCAGTACGTC. This sequence encodes CASSLGQGSYEQYV.

The chain uses TRBV19 and TRBJ2-3; 10 bases map to TRBD2. J was trimmed by 1 base and V by 1 base; bases with no gene match: 2. In germline, CDR1 is LNHDA, CDR2 SQIVND (reference sequence). The CDR3 sequence is 16 residues long. The CDR3 loop reads CASSIALAGGTDTQYF. The CDR3, as DNA: TGTGCCAGTAGTATAGCGCTAGCGGGGGGCACAGATACGCAGTATTTT.

The chain recombines TRBV19 with TRBJ1-1; perhaps TRBD1 as D (6 bases). Germline CDR1 is LNHDA and CDR2 is SQIVND (reference sequence). The V gene lost 0 bases and the J gene lost 0 bases, with 11 bases spanning the gap. CDR3 length: 16 amino acids. The CDR3 bases are TGTGCCAGTAGTATAGAAAGGGGGACGATGAACACTGAAGCTTTCTTT. It codes for CASSIERGTMNTEAFF.

This sequence joins TRBV6-1 and TRBJ2-1; a possible D gene is TRBD2 (6 bases). Trimming cost V 0 bases and J 4 bases, with 10 bases left between them. This CDR3 spans 15 amino acids. Germline CDR1 reads MNHNS; CDR2 reads SASEGT. The DNA of the CDR3 is TGTGCCAGCAGTGAAGCCGGGGGATCTTACAATGAGCAGTTCTTC. Its protein is CASSEAGGSYNEQFF.

In its sample, this clone was seen once. The chain recombines TRBV25-1 with TRBJ2-4, with a weak D call TRBD1 (5 bases). The germline V gene encodes CDR1 MGHDK and CDR2 SYGVNS. This CDR3 contains 14 residues. Trimming took 2 bases from V and 7 from J, leaving 12 bases between them. Here the CDR3 reads CASSEQGTGNIQYF. DNA for the CDR3: TGTGCCAGCAGTGAACAGGGCACCGGGAACATTCAGTACTTC.

This clone has more than one count but fewer than ten. The chain links TRBV6-1 to TRBJ2-3; 10 bases line up with TRBD1. Germline V gene data show CDR1 as MNHNS and CDR2 as SASEGT. The CDR3 has 16 residues. Trimming removed 4 bases from V and 3 bases from J; junction bases left unmatched: 7. The CDR3, as DNA: TGTGCCAGCAGTGCGGAGACAGGGGGCGGGACAGATACGCAGTATTTT. This encodes CASSAETGGGTDTQYF.

The V gene is TRBV6-6, the J gene TRBJ1-1, with D perhaps matching TRBD1 (6 bases). Per the germline V gene, CDR1 is MNHNY and CDR2 is SVGAGI (reference sequence). The CDR3 length is 14 residues. Trimming took off 8 bases at V and 1 base at J, with 14 bases between the two ends. The CDR3: CASVQGPKNTEAFF. CDR3 bases: TGTGCCAGCGTCCAGGGGCCGAAGAACACTGAAGCTTTCTTT.

In its sample, this clone was seen once. The CDR3 DNA follows: TGTGCCAGCACCCCATCATACGGGACAGGGGTTCACGAGCAGTACGTC. Translation gives CASTPSYGTGVHEQYV. The chain is built from TRBV27 and TRBJ2-7; 10 bases line up with TRBD1. In germline, CDR1 is MNHEY, CDR2 SMNVEV (reference sequence). There are 16 residues in the CDR3. J was trimmed by 5 bases and V by 7 bases; bases with no gene match: 14.

This clone was counted once. The V call is TRBV27, the J call TRBJ1-1, with unresolved D. Germline V gene sequence: CDR1 MNHEY, CDR2 SMNVEV (reference sequence). The CDR3 is 17 amino acids. The ends were cut back, 3 bases at V and 1 base at J, with 18 bases in the middle. The DNA for the CDR3 is TGTGCCAGCAGTTTCGCTCCAGGCGCCGAAGGGAACACTGAAGCTTTCTTT. Encoded protein: CASSFAPGAEGNTEAFF.